The next 19 T cell receptor beta chains were all read from a single sample in a study of T-cell reconstitution after alpha-beta-depleted transplantation in children. Unique molecular identifiers were incorporated when the TCRbeta library was constructed. TCRdb re-called the PCR reads through MiXCR, storing one row per CDR3 protein. The repertoire holds hundreds of thousands of distinct CDR3 sequences, with around 13% as singletons. The sequenced sample was PBMCs, obtained before TCRalphabeta/CD19-depleted stem cell transplant. The receptors originated from a girl aged 2-10 years with congenital amegakaryocytic thrombocytopenia, due to receive a stem cell transplant.

The genes are TRBV7-9 and TRBJ2-1; 7 positions match TRBD2. This CDR3 comprises 16 residues. V gave up 1 base and J gave up 8 bases; unmatched junction bases: 11. Germline CDR1 SEHNR, CDR2 FQNEAQ (reference sequence). The CDR3 coding sequence is TGTGCCAGCAGCTTAGGTCCTACGGGAGGAGAGGATGAGCAGTTCTTC. This gives the protein CASSLGPTGGEDEQFF.

This clonotype was recorded many times. The V gene is TRBV2, the J gene TRBJ2-7; 8 positions match TRBD1. Germline assignment: CDR1 SNHLY and CDR2 FYNNEI. This CDR3 region has 16 residues. V was clipped by 3 bases and J by 5 bases; unmatched bases: 12. The CDR3 loop is CASSDPDRAAPHEQYF. As DNA, the CDR3 is TGTGCCAGCAGTGACCCGGACAGGGCGGCACCCCACGAGCAGTACTTC.

This clonotype was found a few times. This chain's CDR3 is CSVTGLARAYEQYF. The DNA for the CDR3 is TGCAGCGTGACCGGACTAGCGAGAGCCTACGAGCAGTACTTC. The chain joins TRBV29-1 to TRBJ2-7; 9 nucleotides agree with TRBD2. Germline trimming cut 6 bases from V and 2 bases from J; bases unmatched to any gene: 8. The germline V gene encodes CDR1 SQVTM and CDR2 ANQGSEA. The CDR3 runs to 14 residues.

This clonotype was observed once. It may be a read error: a sequence one base away is much more abundant. The rearrangement joins TRBV20-1 to TRBJ2-5; no clear D. The CDR3 is 15 amino acids. Germline V CDR1 and CDR2: DFQATT, SNEGSKA (reference sequence). This CDR3 reads CSAPPVEMKQDTQYF. The CDR3 DNA reads as TGCAGTGCTCCTCCCGTGGAGATGAAACAAGACACCCAGTACTTC.

With respect to this clonotype: Possible read error: a much larger clone is one base away. The chain combines TRBV30 with TRBJ1-3; maybe TRBD1 (5 bases). The CDR3 has 13 amino acids. Germline CDR1 GTSNPN, CDR2 SVGIG (reference sequence). The CDR3 region is CAFEPGRRNTINF. CDR3 nucleotide sequence: TGTGCCTTTGAGCCAGGGCGAAGAAACACCATAAATTTT.

At least ten counts were recorded for this clonotype. CDR3 in DNA: TGCAGTGCTATGTCCCCCCGGGAGGGGGGGCGAGAGACCCAGTACTTC. Its translation is CSAMSPREGGRETQYF. This sequence joins TRBV20-1 and TRBJ2-5; 8 bases fit TRBD2. Germline V gene lookup returns CDR1 DFQATT and CDR2 SNEGSKA (reference sequence). CDR3 size: 16 residues. The trim removed 4 bases at V and 4 bases at J, leaving 14 bases unmatched.

This chain connects TRBV28 to TRBJ2-5, with D uncertain. V was cut by 10 bases and J by 1 base, with 13 bases left in between. Germline V gives CDR1 MDHEN, CDR2 SYDVKM. The CDR3 contains 13 residues. CDR3 DNA: TGTGCCACCAATCTAAAGGCCCAAGAGACCCAGTACTTC. As protein: CATNLKAQETQYF.

This clonotype was detected a few times. V and J are TRBV29-1 and TRBJ2-4, with TRBD2 matching 10 bases. V shed 6 bases and J 0 bases; nucleotides not matched to a gene: 14. Germline values: CDR1 SQVTM, CDR2 ANQGSEA. This CDR3 has 18 amino acids. CDR3: CSVSMERGGVIAKNIQYF. CDR3 in DNA: TGCAGCGTCTCGATGGAGCGGGGGGGGGTGATAGCCAAAAACATTCAGTACTTC.

The rearrangement uses TRBV29-1 and TRBJ2-3; 8 nucleotides line up with TRBD1. Germline CDR1 and CDR2: SQVTM and ANQGSEA. J was trimmed by 3 bases and V by 6 bases; bases with no gene match: 17. This CDR3 contains 17 residues. CDR3 amino acids: CSVTHTPGGYRTDTQYF. The CDR3 bases are TGCAGCGTAACCCACACTCCAGGGGGCTATAGAACAGATACGCAGTATTTT.

This clonotype appeared many times. The CDR3 sequence is CASSPNLGDYYEQYF. The CDR3 DNA is TGTGCCAGCAGTCCCAACCTGGGTGATTACTACGAGCAGTACTTC. V gene TRBV28 combines with J gene TRBJ2-7; D not certain. Germline lookup yields CDR1 MDHEN and CDR2 SYDVKM. The CDR3 is 15 residues long. Trimming removed 5 bases from V and 3 bases from J, with 17 bases in between.

This clonotype appeared a few times. V usage is TRBV20-1 and J usage is TRBJ1-1, with no clear D. The CDR3 loop spans 14 amino acids. V shed 2 bases and J shed 3 bases, with 13 bases lying between them. The V gene's germline CDR1 is DFQATT and CDR2 SNEGSKA (reference sequence). CDR3 bases: TGCAGTGCTAGAAGTCTCATCCGAGACACTGAAGCTTTCTTT. This codes for CSARSLIRDTEAFF.

This clonotype was detected only a few times. The chain joins TRBV12-3 or TRBV12-4 to TRBJ2-1; unclear D gene. Trimming pared 6 bases from V and 2 bases from J, leaving 14 bases between. This CDR3 region has 15 residues. The CDR3 DNA sequence: TGTGCCAGCAGCCCGGACCCTAGTACCTACAATGAGCAGTTCTTC. Its protein is CASSPDPSTYNEQFF.

This clonotype has more than one count but fewer than ten. The chain has TRBV11-2 and TRBJ2-1, with 12 positions matching TRBD2. This CDR3 comprises 18 residues. J was trimmed by 4 bases and V by 5 bases; bases with no gene match: 12. Germline V gene lookup returns CDR1 SGHAT and CDR2 FQNNGV. Here the CDR3 reads CASSRGTSGPGIYNEQFF. The DNA for the CDR3 is TGTGCCAGCAGCCGCGGGACTAGCGGGCCGGGGATATACAATGAGCAGTTCTTC.

This clonotype was counted only a few times. This chain links TRBV11-2 with TRBJ2-6; 7 bases are shared with TRBD1. CDR1 SGHAT and CDR2 FQNNGV come from the germline V gene. CDR3 length: 19 amino acids. The J segment lost 0 bases and the V segment lost 1 base, leaving 9 bases of the junction unmatched. The CDR3 DNA is TGTGCCAGCAGCTTAGGATTCTGGACAGGAGTCTCTGGGGCCAACGTCCTGACTTTC. Encoded protein: CASSLGFWTGVSGANVLTF.

The chain couples TRBV5-1 to TRBJ1-2; no reliable D call. CDR3 length equals 13 residues. Between the trimmed V and J ends, which lost 0 bases and 8 bases, there was a span of 11 bases. CDR1 and CDR2 (germline): SGHRS, YFSETQ. CDR3 protein: CASSLAPKRGYTF. CDR3 bases: TGCGCCAGCAGCTTGGCCCCGAAGCGGGGCTACACCTTC.

At least ten counts were recorded for this clonotype. The chain links TRBV20-1 to TRBJ1-5; D call uncertain. Trimming stripped 6 bases from V and 2 bases from J, with 11 bases between. This CDR3 has 13 residues. CDR1 and CDR2 (germline): DFQATT, SNEGSKA (reference sequence). The CDR3 nucleotides read TGCAGTGCGGTCGAACATGGCAATCAGCCCCAGCATTTT. Encoded protein: CSAVEHGNQPQHF.

This clonotype was counted between two and nine times. V is TRBV5-1 and J is TRBJ1-6; 7 bases line up with TRBD1. CDR1 is SGHRS, CDR2 YFSETQ, per germline. The CDR3 is 16 amino acids. Unmatched junction bases numbered 7, after V lost 1 base and J lost 6 bases. The CDR3 DNA follows: TGCGCCAGCAGCTTGTTCAAGGGGGCCTCTAATTCACCCCTCCACTTT. This gives the protein CASSLFKGASNSPLHF. Full variable domain (remainder filled in from reference TRBV5-1 and TRBJ1-6): KAGVTQTPRYLIKTRGQQVTLSCSPISGHRSVSWYQQTPGQGLQFLFEYFSETQRNKGNFPGRFSGRQFSNSRSEMNVSTLELGDSALYLCASSLFKGASNSPLHFGNGTRLTVT.

The sample holds many counts of this clonotype. V is TRBV20-1 and J is TRBJ2-1, with TRBD1 matching over 8 bases. Trimming at V came to 5 bases and at J to 9 bases, leaving 12 bases not matched to a gene. The CDR3 has 14 amino acids. Per the germline V gene, CDR1 is DFQATT and CDR2 is SNEGSKA (reference sequence). The CDR3 here is CSAGKGQDIFEQFF. CDR3 in DNA: TGCAGTGCTGGCAAGGGACAGGATATCTTTGAGCAGTTCTTC.

The chain couples TRBV7-9 to TRBJ2-3, with 7 bases aligning to TRBD1. The germline V gene encodes CDR1 SEHNR and CDR2 FQNEAQ (reference sequence). After removal of 4 bases from V and 2 bases from J, the junction contained 12 bases not matched to a gene. The CDR3 extends over 17 amino acids. The CDR3 sequence is CASSSNMGDSLTDTQYF. The CDR3 DNA reads TGTGCCAGCAGCTCAAACATGGGGGACAGCCTCACAGATACGCAGTATTTT. The whole variable domain, remainder taken from reference TRBV7-9 and TRBJ2-3, is DTGVSQNPRHKITKRGQNVTFRCDPISEHNRLYWYRQTLGQGPEFLTYFQNEAQLEKSRLLSDRFSAERPKGSFSTLEIQRTEQGDSAMYLCASSSNMGDSLTDTQYFGPGTRLTVL.